The T cell receptor (beta chain) under discussion was sequenced for a study of vaccination and CD4 T cells after COVID-19. Study information: Once diagnosed, patients had post-COVID samples drawn a median roughly 110 days later (range 35 to 161). Control cultures, each given a CEFX pool, an HIV-1 Nef pool, or no peptide, were included.

Time point described: late sampling 161 to 241 days after vaccination in three convalescent patients. This sample's treatment: approximately 9-day PBMC culture with coronavirus spike peptide pools or control peptides (ViraFEST assay). TCRs were sequenced by ViraFEST after antigen-specific T cells had been expanded with peptide pools. With the Oncomine TCR Beta short-read assay, DNA from cultured CD4+ T cells was sequenced. TCRdb itself ran the PCR reads through MiXCR, one entry per CDR3 protein. The sample carries about 24,000 distinct CDR3 sequences, about two fifths recorded once. Concerning this clonotype itself: Its matching antigen is unknown.

The CDR3 length is 15 residues. Trimming took 3 bases from V and 5 from J; bases not matched to a gene: 2. Germline V gene lookup returns CDR1 LGHNA and CDR2 YNFKEQ. J is TRBJ2-5 and V is TRBV4-2; 14 positions match TRBD2. This clonotype originated in a human donor who had recovered from COVID-19. The specimen comprised CD4+ T cells from blood, cultured in vitro, sampled about 7 months after SARS-CoV-2 vaccination. CDR3 sequence: CASSQTSGRAETQYF. CDR3 in DNA: TGTGCCAGCAGCCAGACTAGCGGGAGGGCGGAGACCCAGTACTTC.